The entry that follows covers one T cell receptor beta chain sequence. This sample is part of a study of shared T cell receptors in the human thymus. The table came from immunoSEQ multiplex PCR; TCRdb's copy has only in-frame clones and leaves some out. The table has hundreds of thousands of clones, roughly 90% seen once; the top ten hold around 0.01%. With 0 bases clipped from V and 6 bases from J, the junction kept 11 bases outside the gene matches. Germline V gives CDR1 MNHEY, CDR2 SMNVEV (reference sequence). The CDR3 sequence is 17 residues long. The sample was also linked to a second study, of human thymus T cells. Turning to that study: Resections from corrective heart surgery provided thymus tissue. Biased V and J segment usage appeared in thymus and peripheral blood.

The source of this sequence is a boy younger than two with a congenital heart defect. The sample was thymocytes. The chain employs TRBV27 and TRBJ1-1, with TRBD1 matching over 9 bases. The CDR3 here is CASSLSGTGGEFPEAFF. In DNA, the CDR3 is TGTGCCAGCAGTTTATCCGGAACAGGGGGCGAGTTCCCTGAAGCTTTCTTT.